The source of this T cell receptor (beta chain) is a study of shared clonotypes between healthy human individuals. Study findings and constraints: On the whole, naive subsets had larger estimated richness than memory subsets had.

Germline-derived CDR1 and CDR2 are MNHNS and SASEGT. CDR3 size: 16 residues. Trimming at V came to 4 bases and at J to 3 bases, leaving 10 bases not matched to a gene. Sequencing used immunoSEQ multiplex PCR; TCRdb keeps in-frame clones, though not all of them. The data hold a few million clones, with approximately 92% observed a single time. A note on this clone: The target antigen is unknown.

The receptor was isolated from a young man in good health. This rearrangement joins TRBV6-1 to TRBJ2-7, with TRBD1 matching 9 bases. The source material was naive CD4+ T cells sorted from blood. Subset meaning: CD45RA+ positively selected. CDR3 DNA sequence: TGTGCCAGCAGTGGGTCGACAGGGGGAGCTTACTACGAGCAGTACTTC. Translated, it gives CASSGSTGGAYYEQYF.